The source of this T cell receptor (beta chain) is a study of response to subunit inactivated influenza vaccine. Germline V gene lookup returns CDR1 SGHRS and CDR2 YFSETQ. CDR3 size: 14 residues. Each CDR3 protein is one row after TCRdb ran MiXCR on the RT-PCR reads. Here the sample spans roughly 570,000 distinct CDR3 sequences, 13% being singletons. The study's findings and limits: New T cells are recruited in small numbers by each seasonal influenza vaccination, according to the authors' suggestion.

A few counts support this clonotype. What it recognizes is unknown. One end of the junction varies from germline; a read error may be responsible. This clonotype was obtained from a middle-aged man who received an inactivated influenza vaccine. The material was PBMCs from blood, obtained more than 35 days after vaccination. J is TRBJ2-3 and V is TRBV5-1, with D perhaps matching TRBD1 or TRBD2 (6 bases each). The CDR3 region is CASTLGGDTDTQYF. The CDR3 region has the DNA TGCGCCAGCACCTTGGGGGGCGACACAGATACGCAGTATTTT.